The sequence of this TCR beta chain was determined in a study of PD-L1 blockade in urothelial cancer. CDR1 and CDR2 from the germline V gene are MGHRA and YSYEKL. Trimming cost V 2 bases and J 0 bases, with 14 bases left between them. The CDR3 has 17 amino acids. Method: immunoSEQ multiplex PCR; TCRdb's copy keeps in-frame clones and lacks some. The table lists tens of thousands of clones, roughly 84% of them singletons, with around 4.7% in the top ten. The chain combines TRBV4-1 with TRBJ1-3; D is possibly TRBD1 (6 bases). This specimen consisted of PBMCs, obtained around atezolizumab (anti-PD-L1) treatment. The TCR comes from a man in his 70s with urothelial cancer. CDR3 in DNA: TGCGCCAGCAGCCAAAGCAGGGGCGGACCCTCTGGAAACACCATATATTTT. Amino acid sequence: CASSQSRGGPSGNTIYF.